This T cell receptor beta chain was captured by sequencing in a study of CD8+ T cells in alopecia areata. V lost 3 bases, J lost 5 bases, and 8 bases stayed unmatched. The germline gives CDR1 SGHRS, CDR2 YFSETQ. The CDR3 contains 15 residues. As the sequencing template, cDNA was produced by extracting RNA and reverse transcribing it. The repertoire was sequenced with immunoSEQ multiplex PCR; TCRdb's copy has only in-frame clones and lacks some. The data contain 150,000 or so clones, approximately 45% of them singletons. This clonotype was obtained from a human donor with alopecia areata. This rearrangement joins TRBV5-1 to TRBJ2-7; 10 bases map to TRBD2. The sequenced sample was CD4+ T cells sorted from blood. CDR3 coding DNA: TGCGCCAGCAGCTCCTTAGCGGGAGGTTCCCACGAGCAGTACTTC. Translation: CASSSLAGGSHEQYF. Variable domain in full (rest from reference TRBV5-1 and TRBJ2-7): KAGVTQTPRYLIKTRGQQVTLSCSPISGHRSVSWYQQTPGQGLQFLFEYFSETQRNKGNFPGRFSGRQFSNSRSEMNVSTLELGDSALYLCASSSLAGGSHEQYFGPGTRLTVT.